Reported below is one TCR beta chain. Its antigen remains unidentified. This specimen comes from a study of T cell clones after liver transplantation. Across the study: HCV positivity affected three of eight recipients; the rest lacked autoimmune or viral indications.

Some clones are missing from TCRdb's copy, which holds only in-frame ones; the method was immunoSEQ multiplex PCR. The sample holds approximately 5,100 clones, roughly 30% seen once. Sequencing of dividing CFSE-low cells from the MLR defined alloreactive TCRbeta sequences. The V gene's germline CDR1 is LNHNV and CDR2 YYDKDF (reference sequence). The CDR3 loop spans 14 amino acids. Trimming took 8 bases from V and 6 from J, leaving 14 bases between them. The sequenced sample was CD4+ T cells from cultured PBMCs. This chain connects TRBV15 to TRBJ1-6; D is unresolved. The TCR originated in a human patient who received a liver transplant. Certain T cells may be donor cells from the graft. This chain's CDR3 is CATANGYSNSPLHF. The CDR3 coding sequence is TGTGCCACCGCAAATGGTTACTCTAATTCACCCCTCCACTTT.